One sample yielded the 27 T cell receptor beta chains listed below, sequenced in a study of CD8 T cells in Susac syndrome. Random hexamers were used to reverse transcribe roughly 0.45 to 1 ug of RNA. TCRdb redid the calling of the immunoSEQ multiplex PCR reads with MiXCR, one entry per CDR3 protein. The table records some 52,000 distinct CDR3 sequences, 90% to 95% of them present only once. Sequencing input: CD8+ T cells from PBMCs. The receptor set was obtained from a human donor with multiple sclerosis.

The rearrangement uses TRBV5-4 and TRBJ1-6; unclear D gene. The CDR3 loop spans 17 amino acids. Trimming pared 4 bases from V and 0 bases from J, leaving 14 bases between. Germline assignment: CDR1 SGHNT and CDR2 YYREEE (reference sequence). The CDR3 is CASSPDWMSSYNSPLHF. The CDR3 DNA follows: TGTGCCAGCAGCCCGGACTGGATGAGCTCCTATAATTCACCCCTCCACTTT.

In DNA form, the CDR3 reads TGTGCCAGCAGTGAAGACAGGGGTACGAGGAACATTCAGTACTTC. Residues: CASSEDRGTRNIQYF. V gene TRBV2 combines with J gene TRBJ2-4, with TRBD1 matching 7 bases. Germline V lookup: CDR1 SNHLY, CDR2 FYNNEI. CDR3 length: 15 residues. J was trimmed by 7 bases and V by 1 base; bases with no gene match: 7.

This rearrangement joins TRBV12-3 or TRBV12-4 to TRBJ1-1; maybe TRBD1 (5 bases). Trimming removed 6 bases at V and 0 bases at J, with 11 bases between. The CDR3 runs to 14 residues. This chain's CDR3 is CASSPGRMNTEAFF. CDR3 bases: TGTGCCAGCAGCCCGGGACGGATGAACACTGAAGCTTTCTTT.

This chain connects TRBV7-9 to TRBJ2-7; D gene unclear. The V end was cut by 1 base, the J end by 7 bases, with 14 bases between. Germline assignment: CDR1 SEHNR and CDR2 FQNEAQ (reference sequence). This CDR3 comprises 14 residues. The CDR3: CASSLGTGLGEQYF. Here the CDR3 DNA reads TGTGCCAGCAGCTTAGGCACGGGCCTGGGGGAGCAGTACTTC.

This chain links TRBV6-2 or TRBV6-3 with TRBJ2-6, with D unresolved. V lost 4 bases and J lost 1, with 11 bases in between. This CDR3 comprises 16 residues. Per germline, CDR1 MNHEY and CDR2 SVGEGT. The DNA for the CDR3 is TGTGCCAGCAGTTCCCGTTATCGATCTGGGGCCAACGTCCTGACTTTC. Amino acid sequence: CASSSRYRSGANVLTF.

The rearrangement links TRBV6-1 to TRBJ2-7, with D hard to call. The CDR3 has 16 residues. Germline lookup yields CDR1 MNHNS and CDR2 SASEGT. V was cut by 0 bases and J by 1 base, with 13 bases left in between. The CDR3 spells CASSEARADPSYEQYF. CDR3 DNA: TGTGCCAGCAGTGAAGCTCGGGCGGATCCTTCCTACGAGCAGTACTTC.

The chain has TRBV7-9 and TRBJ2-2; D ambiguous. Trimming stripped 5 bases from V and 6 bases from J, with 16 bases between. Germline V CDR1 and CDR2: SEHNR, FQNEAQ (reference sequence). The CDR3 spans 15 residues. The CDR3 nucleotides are TGTGCCAGCAGCACAAAGTTGCCTGGGCCCGGGGAGCTGTTTTTT. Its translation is CASSTKLPGPGELFF.

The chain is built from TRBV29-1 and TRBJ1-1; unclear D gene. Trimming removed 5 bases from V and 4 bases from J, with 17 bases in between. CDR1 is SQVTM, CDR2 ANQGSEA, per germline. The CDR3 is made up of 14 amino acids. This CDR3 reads CSVPQQGLGTEAFF. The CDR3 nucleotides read TGCAGCGTTCCACAGCAAGGGTTGGGCACTGAAGCTTTCTTT.

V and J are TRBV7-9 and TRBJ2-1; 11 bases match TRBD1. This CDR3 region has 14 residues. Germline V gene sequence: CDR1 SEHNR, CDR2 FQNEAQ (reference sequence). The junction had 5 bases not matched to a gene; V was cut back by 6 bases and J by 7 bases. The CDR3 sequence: CASRYGQGANEQFF. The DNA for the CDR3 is TGTGCCAGCAGGTATGGACAGGGGGCTAATGAGCAGTTCTTC.

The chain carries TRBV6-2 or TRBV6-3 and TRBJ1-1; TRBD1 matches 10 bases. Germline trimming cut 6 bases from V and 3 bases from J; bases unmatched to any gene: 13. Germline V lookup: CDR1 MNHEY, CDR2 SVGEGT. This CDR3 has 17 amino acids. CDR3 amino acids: CASRPQGQGFWDTEAFF. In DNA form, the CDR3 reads TGTGCCAGCAGGCCACAGGGACAGGGGTTCTGGGACACTGAAGCTTTCTTT.

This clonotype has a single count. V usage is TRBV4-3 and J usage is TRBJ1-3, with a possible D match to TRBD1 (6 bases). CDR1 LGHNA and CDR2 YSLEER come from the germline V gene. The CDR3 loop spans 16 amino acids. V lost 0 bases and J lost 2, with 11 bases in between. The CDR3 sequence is CASSQDRWGPGNTIYF. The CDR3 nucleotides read TGCGCCAGCAGCCAAGATCGTTGGGGGCCTGGAAACACCATATATTTT.

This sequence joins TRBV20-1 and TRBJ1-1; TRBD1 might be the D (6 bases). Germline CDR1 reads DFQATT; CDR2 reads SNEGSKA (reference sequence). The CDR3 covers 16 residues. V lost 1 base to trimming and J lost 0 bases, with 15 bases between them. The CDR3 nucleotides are TGCAGTGCTAGAGTATGGCGGACAGAGCTGAACACTGAAGCTTTCTTT. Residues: CSARVWRTELNTEAFF.

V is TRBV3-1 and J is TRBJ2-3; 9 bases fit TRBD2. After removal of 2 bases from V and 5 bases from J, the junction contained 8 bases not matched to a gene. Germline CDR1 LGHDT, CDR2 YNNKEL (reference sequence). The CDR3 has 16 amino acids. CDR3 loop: CASSQPRGGGRDTQYF. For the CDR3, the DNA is TGTGCCAGCAGCCAACCGCGGGGGGGAGGTAGAGATACGCAGTATTTT.

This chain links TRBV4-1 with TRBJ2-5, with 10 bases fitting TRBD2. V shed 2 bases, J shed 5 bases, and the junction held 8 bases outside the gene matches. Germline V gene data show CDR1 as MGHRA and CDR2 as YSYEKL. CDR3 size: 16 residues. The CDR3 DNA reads TGCGCCAGCAGCCAAAGTCCTAGCGGGGGAGACGAGACCCAGTACTTC. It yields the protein CASSQSPSGGDETQYF.

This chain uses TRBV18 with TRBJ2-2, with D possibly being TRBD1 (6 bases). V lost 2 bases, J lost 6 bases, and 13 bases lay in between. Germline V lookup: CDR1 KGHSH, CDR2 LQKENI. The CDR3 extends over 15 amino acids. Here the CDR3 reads CASSPETGFAGELFF. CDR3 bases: TGTGCCAGCTCACCAGAAACAGGGTTCGCCGGGGAGCTGTTTTTT.

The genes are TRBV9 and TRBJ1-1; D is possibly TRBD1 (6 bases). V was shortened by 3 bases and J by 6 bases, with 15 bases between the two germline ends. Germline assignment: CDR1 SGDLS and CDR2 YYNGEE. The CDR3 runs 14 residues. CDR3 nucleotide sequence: TGTGCCAGCAGCGAGACAGGACCTGGGGCTGAAGCTTTCTTT. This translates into CASSETGPGAEAFF.

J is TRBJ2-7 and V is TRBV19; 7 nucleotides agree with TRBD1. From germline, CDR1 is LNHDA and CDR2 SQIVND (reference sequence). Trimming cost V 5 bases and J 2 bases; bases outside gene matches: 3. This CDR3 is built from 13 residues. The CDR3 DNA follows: TGTGCCAGTAGTGACAGGGTCCCCTACGAGCAGTACTTC. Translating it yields CASSDRVPYEQYF. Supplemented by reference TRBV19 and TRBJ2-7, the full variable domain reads DGGITQSPKYLFRKEGQNVTLSCEQNLNHDAMYWYRQDPGQGLRLIYYSQIVNDFQKGDIAEGYSVSREKKESFPLTVTSAQKNPTAFYLCASSDRVPYEQYFGPGTRLTVT.

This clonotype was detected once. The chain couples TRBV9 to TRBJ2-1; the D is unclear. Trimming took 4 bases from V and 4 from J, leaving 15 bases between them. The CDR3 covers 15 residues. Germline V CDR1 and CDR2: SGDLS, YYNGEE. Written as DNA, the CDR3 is TGTGCCAGCAGCTCCCCTCCGGGTACATACAATGAGCAGTTCTTC. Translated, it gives CASSSPPGTYNEQFF.

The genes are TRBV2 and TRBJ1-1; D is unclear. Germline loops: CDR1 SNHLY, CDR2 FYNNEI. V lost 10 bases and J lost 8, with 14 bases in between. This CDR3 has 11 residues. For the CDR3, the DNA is TGTGCCACCGAGGAGGTACGAGAAGCTTTCTTT. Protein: CATEEVREAFF.

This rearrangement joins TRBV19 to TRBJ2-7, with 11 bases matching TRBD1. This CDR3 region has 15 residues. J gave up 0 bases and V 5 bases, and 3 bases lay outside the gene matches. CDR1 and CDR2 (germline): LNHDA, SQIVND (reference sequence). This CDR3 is CASSPGTGGSYEQYF. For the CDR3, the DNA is TGTGCCAGTAGTCCCGGGACAGGGGGCTCCTACGAGCAGTACTTC.

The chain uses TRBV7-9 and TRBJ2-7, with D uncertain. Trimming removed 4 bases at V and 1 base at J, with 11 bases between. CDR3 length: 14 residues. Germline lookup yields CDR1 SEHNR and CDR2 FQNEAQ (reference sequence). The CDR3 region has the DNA TGTGCCAGCAGCTACCCGCTGTCGTCCTACGAGCAGTACTTC. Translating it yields CASSYPLSSYEQYF.

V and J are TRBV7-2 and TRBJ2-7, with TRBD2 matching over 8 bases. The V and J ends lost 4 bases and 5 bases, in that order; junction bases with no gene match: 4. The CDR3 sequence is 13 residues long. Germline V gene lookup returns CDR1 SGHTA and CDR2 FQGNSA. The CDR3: CASSYKGLDEQYF. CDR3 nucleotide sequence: TGTGCCAGCAGCTATAAGGGACTAGACGAGCAGTACTTC. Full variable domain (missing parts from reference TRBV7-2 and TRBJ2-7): GAGVSQSPSNKVTEKGKDVELRCDPISGHTALYWYRQSLGQGLEFLIYFQGNSAPDKSGLPSDRFSAERTGGSVSTLTIQRTQQEDSAVYLCASSYKGLDEQYFGPGTRLTVT.

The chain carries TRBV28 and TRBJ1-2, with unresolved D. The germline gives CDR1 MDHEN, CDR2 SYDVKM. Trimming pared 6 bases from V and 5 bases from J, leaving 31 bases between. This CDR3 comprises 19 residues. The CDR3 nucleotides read TGTGCCAGCAGCCTCTTATTGGCCGGCAGGACCTCGGTTGGGTATGGCTACACCTTC. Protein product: CASSLLLAGRTSVGYGYTF.

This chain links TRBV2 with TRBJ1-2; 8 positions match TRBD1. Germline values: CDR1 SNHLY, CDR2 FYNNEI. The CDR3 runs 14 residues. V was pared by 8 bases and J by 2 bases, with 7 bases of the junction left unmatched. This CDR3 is CASAGGIINYGYTF. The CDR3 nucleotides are TGTGCCAGCGCAGGGGGCATAATCAACTATGGCTACACCTTC.

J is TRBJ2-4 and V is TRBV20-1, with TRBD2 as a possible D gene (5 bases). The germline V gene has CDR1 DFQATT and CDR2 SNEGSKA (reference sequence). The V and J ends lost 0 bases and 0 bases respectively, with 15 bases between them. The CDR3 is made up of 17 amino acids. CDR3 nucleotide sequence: TGCAGTGCTAGAGATCATAGCGCGGAGAAAGCCAAAAACATTCAGTACTTC. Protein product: CSARDHSAEKAKNIQYF.

The CDR3 DNA sequence: TGTGCCAGTAGTATAAGACAAGACAATCAGCCCCAGCATTTT. Translation: CASSIRQDNQPQHF. This chain connects TRBV19 to TRBJ1-5, with D unclear. The CDR3 spans 14 residues. Germline lookup yields CDR1 LNHDA and CDR2 SQIVND (reference sequence). Trimming took off 2 bases at V and 3 bases at J, with 8 bases between the two ends.

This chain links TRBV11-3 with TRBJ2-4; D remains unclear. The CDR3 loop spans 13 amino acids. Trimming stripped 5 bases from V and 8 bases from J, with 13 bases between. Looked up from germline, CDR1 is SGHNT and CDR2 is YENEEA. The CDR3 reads CASSPSQMDIQYF. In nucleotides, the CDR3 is TGTGCCAGCAGCCCTTCTCAGATGGACATTCAGTACTTC.